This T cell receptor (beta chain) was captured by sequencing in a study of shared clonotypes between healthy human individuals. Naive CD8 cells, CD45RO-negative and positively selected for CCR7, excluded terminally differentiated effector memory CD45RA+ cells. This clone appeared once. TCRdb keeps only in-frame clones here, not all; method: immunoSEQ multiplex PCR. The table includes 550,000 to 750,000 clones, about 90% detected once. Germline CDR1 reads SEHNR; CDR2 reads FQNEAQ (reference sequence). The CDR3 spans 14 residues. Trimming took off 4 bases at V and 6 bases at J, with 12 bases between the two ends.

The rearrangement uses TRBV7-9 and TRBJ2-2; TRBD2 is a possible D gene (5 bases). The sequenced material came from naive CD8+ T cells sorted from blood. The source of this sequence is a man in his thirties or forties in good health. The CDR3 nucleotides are TGTGCCAGCAGCTCATCCCTAGCAGCCGGGGAGCTGTTTTTT. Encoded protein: CASSSSLAAGELFF.